This T cell receptor (beta chain) derives from a study of T-cell reconstitution after alpha-beta-depleted transplantation in children. The V end lost 3 bases, the J end lost 0 bases, and 4 bases lay between the germline ends. The CDR3 is 12 amino acids. Germline V gives CDR1 DFQATT, CDR2 SNEGSKA (reference sequence). Preparation of the TCRbeta library used unique molecular identifiers. MiXCR, run by TCRdb on the PCR reads, gives a single entry per CDR3 protein. The sample shows about 370,000 distinct CDR3 sequences, just over 20% of them seen only once. This clonotype counts as medium-sized (0.01 to 0.1%).

The chain uses TRBV20-1 and TRBJ2-3; D is undetermined. The sequence derives from a human donor who donated a stem cell graft to a child with acute myeloid leukemia. The sequences come from PBMCs from the stem cell graft donor, collected from the stem cell graft. This chain's CDR3 is CSASGSTDTQYF. The DNA of the CDR3 is TGCAGTGCTAGCGGGAGCACAGATACGCAGTATTTT.